The 22 T cell receptor beta chains reported below all come from one sample, sequenced in a study of control samples from healthy donors and cancer patients. Profiled with immunoSEQ multiplex PCR; TCRdb holds only in-frame clones, not every one. The sample yields under 450,000 clones, 80% to 95% seen once. The sample taken for sequencing was PBMCs. The receptors here all came from a man in his forties with head and neck cancer.

This chain links TRBV19 with TRBJ1-1, with D maybe TRBD1 (6 bases). The germline V and J ends were trimmed by 6 bases and 0 bases, with 11 bases remaining between them. The CDR3 runs 14 residues. Germline V CDR1 and CDR2: LNHDA, SQIVND (reference sequence). This chain's CDR3 is CASRSGAVNTEAFF. CDR3 coding DNA: TGTGCCAGTAGATCAGGGGCGGTGAACACTGAAGCTTTCTTT.

This chain joins TRBV7-2 and TRBJ1-1; 7 bases map to TRBD1. The germline V gene encodes CDR1 SGHTA and CDR2 FQGNSA. The V and J ends lost 4 bases and 5 bases, in that order; junction bases with no gene match: 19. CDR3 length: 18 residues. CDR3 nucleotide sequence: TGTGCCAGCAGCTCGATCCCGGCCAGGGGGAGGGGAGAGACTGAAGCTTTCTTT. It encodes CASSSIPARGRGETEAFF. The full variable domain, rest sourced from reference TRBV7-2 and TRBJ1-1, is GAGVSQSPSNKVTEKGKDVELRCDPISGHTALYWYRQSLGQGLEFLIYFQGNSAPDKSGLPSDRFSAERTGGSVSTLTIQRTQQEDSAVYLCASSSIPARGRGETEAFFGQGTRLTVV.

The rearrangement links TRBV18 to TRBJ2-7; D gene unclear. The ends were cut back, 4 bases at V and 3 bases at J, with 10 bases in the middle. The length of the CDR3 is 13 residues. CDR1 is KGHSH and CDR2 is LQKENI in the germline V gene. The CDR3 here is CASSLGSFYEQYF. CDR3 DNA sequence: TGTGCCAGCTCACTTGGCAGTTTCTACGAGCAGTACTTC.

The chain carries TRBV18 and TRBJ2-7; 11 nucleotides align to TRBD2. The ends lost 2 bases at V and 3 bases at J; junction bases unmatched: 21. Germline CDR1 and CDR2: KGHSH and LQKENI. The CDR3 has 21 amino acids. CDR3 sequence (DNA): TGTGCCAGCTCACCAAAGGGACAGACGGATCCTAGCGGGGGGATACTCTACGAGCAGTACTTC. As protein: CASSPKGQTDPSGGILYEQYF.

The rearrangement joins TRBV14 to TRBJ2-2, with 9 bases matching TRBD1. CDR1 SGHDN and CDR2 FVKESK come from the germline V gene. V was pared by 5 bases and J by 5 bases, with 9 bases of the junction left unmatched. The CDR3 runs 16 residues. This chain's CDR3 is CASSYTGGAGTGELFF. In DNA, the CDR3 is TGTGCCAGCAGCTATACAGGGGGCGCGGGAACCGGGGAGCTGTTTTTT.

The chain is built from TRBV4-3 and TRBJ1-4; no reliable D call. V gave up 0 bases and J gave up 3 bases, with 11 bases separating them. This CDR3 contains 16 residues. Per the germline V gene, CDR1 is LGHNA and CDR2 is YSLEER. CDR3: CASSQDGRPPNEKLFF. The DNA of the CDR3 is TGCGCCAGCAGCCAAGACGGACGGCCTCCTAATGAAAAACTGTTTTTT.

This sequence joins TRBV10-3 and TRBJ2-7; D is perhaps TRBD1 (7 bases). Germline V lookup: CDR1 ENHRY, CDR2 SYGVKD. V gave up 4 bases and J gave up 5 bases, with 15 bases separating them. The CDR3 is 14 residues long. The CDR3 here is CAISGGQGGNEQYF. The CDR3 coding sequence is TGTGCCATCAGTGGAGGGCAGGGGGGTAACGAGCAGTACTTC.

The chain employs TRBV14 and TRBJ2-5; 7 bases are shared with TRBD1. This CDR3 spans 16 amino acids. CDR1 is SGHDN, CDR2 FVKESK, per germline. V was clipped by 0 bases and J by 3 bases; unmatched bases: 7. CDR3 amino acids: CASSQDRQGLEETQYF. The CDR3 DNA reads as TGTGCCAGCAGCCAAGATCGACAGGGTCTCGAAGAGACCCAGTACTTC.

This chain joins TRBV19 and TRBJ1-1; D is uncertain. The V end lost 9 bases, the J end lost 1 base, and 9 bases lay between the germline ends. This CDR3 is built from 12 residues. Germline V CDR1 and CDR2: LNHDA, SQIVND (reference sequence). The CDR3 DNA reads TGTGCCAGCGGACGGTCGAACACTGAAGCTTTCTTT. As protein: CASGRSNTEAFF.

The J gene is TRBJ1-5, the V gene TRBV6-2 or TRBV6-3; D gene unclear. The CDR3 spans 14 residues. Germline assignment: CDR1 MNHEY and CDR2 SVGEGT. Trimming left V 2 bases short and J 0 bases short, with 5 bases between. This CDR3 reads CASSYEHSNQPQHF. DNA of the CDR3: TGTGCCAGCAGTTACGAGCATAGCAATCAGCCCCAGCATTTT.

The chain couples TRBV29-1 to TRBJ2-1; the match to TRBD2 covers 13 bases. Germline CDR1 is SQVTM and CDR2 is ANQGSEA. V shed 3 bases, J shed 6 bases, and the junction held 8 bases outside the gene matches. This CDR3 has 16 amino acids. CDR3 protein: CSVDLYGTSGTNEQFF. The CDR3 DNA is TGCAGCGTTGACCTGTACGGGACTAGCGGGACCAATGAGCAGTTCTTC.

This clone was observed once. The chain joins TRBV13 to TRBJ1-1; 8 positions match TRBD1. CDR3 size: 14 residues. Looked up from germline, CDR1 is PRHDT and CDR2 is FYEKMQ (reference sequence). The ends lost 5 bases at V and 8 bases at J; junction bases unmatched: 10. CDR3 in DNA: TGTGCCAGCAGCCGAGACAGGGGAGGATCGGAAGCTTTCTTT. The encoded protein is CASSRDRGGSEAFF. Together with reference TRBV13 and TRBJ1-1, the CDR3 gives the full variable domain: AAGVIQSPRHLIKEKRETATLKCYPIPRHDTVYWYQQGPGQDPQFLISFYEKMQSDKGSIPDRFSAQQFSDYHSELNMSSLELGDSALYFCASSRDRGGSEAFFGQGTRLTVV.

The genes are TRBV30 and TRBJ1-3, with D maybe TRBD1 (6 bases). This CDR3 region has 15 residues. V dropped 0 bases and J dropped 4 bases, with 13 bases sitting between them. The V gene's germline CDR1 is GTSNPN and CDR2 SVGIG (reference sequence). The CDR3 reads CAWSVLPGTGNTIYF. The CDR3 DNA reads as TGTGCCTGGAGTGTCCTCCCCGGGACAGGAAACACCATATATTTT.

The chain is built from TRBV19 and TRBJ2-7; 8 bases match TRBD1. V trimming: 7 bases; J trimming: 3 bases; junction bases outside the gene matches: 11. The length of the CDR3 is 15 residues. Germline V CDR1 and CDR2: LNHDA, SQIVND (reference sequence). The CDR3 DNA follows: TGTGCCAGTAAGGAACAGGGGGAGCACGGCTACGAGCAGTACTTC. Its protein is CASKEQGEHGYEQYF.

DNA of the CDR3: TGTGCCAGCAGGGGGACAGGAGGAAACACCATATATTTT. Amino acid sequence: CASRGTGGNTIYF. The chain uses TRBV12-3 or TRBV12-4 and TRBJ1-3; TRBD1 matches at 8 bases. V lost 6 bases and J lost 4; bases outside the gene matches: 2. The CDR3 extends over 13 amino acids.

The rearrangement uses TRBV2 and TRBJ2-1; D is uncertain. The germline V gene encodes CDR1 SNHLY and CDR2 FYNNEI. Trimming shortened V by 7 bases and J by 3 bases, and 13 bases separated the two germline ends. CDR3 length equals 14 residues. CDR3 in DNA: TGTGCCAGCACTATATCAAGGAGCTACAATGAGCAGTTCTTC. Amino acid sequence: CASTISRSYNEQFF.

About this clone: Compared with germline, one end of the junction differs, possibly owing to a read error. The chain combines TRBV6-1 with TRBJ1-5, with D possibly matching TRBD1 (5 bases). The V gene's germline CDR1 is MNHNS and CDR2 SASEGT. The CDR3 totals 12 residues. The CDR3 coding sequence is TGTGCCAGCAGTGAATCGGGGGGGTCCGGGAATTTT. It specifies CASSESGGSGNF.

This clone was seen just once. CDR3 loop: CATSEWTYGYTF. CDR3 DNA sequence: TGTGCCACCAGTGAATGGACCTATGGCTACACCTTC. This rearrangement joins TRBV24-1 to TRBJ1-2, with D unclear. V gave up 4 bases and J gave up 4 bases, with 6 bases separating them. Germline CDR1 is KGHDR and CDR2 is SFDVKD. The CDR3 loop spans 12 amino acids.

The chain couples TRBV20-1 to TRBJ1-2; D might be TRBD1 (5 bases). The CDR3 has 14 residues. CDR1 and CDR2 (germline): DFQATT, SNEGSKA (reference sequence). V lost 3 bases and J 5 bases, leaving 16 bases between the germline ends. The CDR3 spells CSASRGSTPYGYTF. The CDR3 nucleotides read TGCAGTGCTAGTCGGGGCAGCACCCCATATGGCTACACCTTC.

DNA for the CDR3: TGTGCCAGCAGCTTCAACTCCCAAGGGGGATATGAGCAGTTCTTC. This codes for CASSFNSQGGYEQFF. This chain connects TRBV9 to TRBJ2-1; D perhaps matches TRBD1 (6 bases). CDR1 and CDR2 from the germline V gene are SGDLS and YYNGEE. Trimming took off 4 bases at V and 8 bases at J, with 19 bases between the two ends. This CDR3 comprises 15 residues.

This clone was counted a single time. The chain couples TRBV4-2 to TRBJ2-3; D gene ambiguous. With 0 bases removed from V and 5 bases from J, the gap between germline ends came to 9 bases. The CDR3 sequence is 14 residues long. Germline V CDR1 and CDR2: LGHNA, YNFKEQ. CDR3 residues: CASSQDRVRDTQYF. The DNA of the CDR3 is TGTGCCAGCAGCCAAGATCGGGTACGAGATACGCAGTATTTT.

The chain combines TRBV7-6 with TRBJ1-1, with 10 nucleotides matching TRBD1. Germline trimming cut 5 bases from V and 3 bases from J; bases unmatched to any gene: 18. CDR3 size: 19 residues. CDR1 is SGHVS, CDR2 FNYEAQ, per germline. The CDR3 region has the DNA TGTGCCAGCAGCCAAAAGATATATAGGGACAGGGGAGGGGACACTGAAGCTTTCTTT. Its protein is CASSQKIYRDRGGDTEAFF.